This T cell receptor beta chain was captured in a study of blood T cells in healthy people across ages. Study context: For every two T cells, template switching captured about one barcoded beta molecule.

The CDR3 totals 14 residues. V was pared by 3 bases and J by 6 bases, with 12 bases between. Germline V gene data show CDR1 as SNHLY and CDR2 as FYNNEI. Investigators took about 9.2 milliliters of peripheral blood from every donor. Extraction of total RNA produced a minimum of 5 micrograms from each sample. General study points: TCR beta diversity per million T cells fell roughly linearly with age.

A sample-barcoded 5' primer and a J-beta primer mix were used in a second PCR of roughly 6 to 11 cycles. TCRdb analysed the 5' RACE reads with MiXCR anew, one entry per CDR3 protein. The data hold about 1.6 million distinct CDR3 sequences, with almost 35% observed a single time. Concerning this clonotype: Its antigen is not known.

Specimen: blood. V gene TRBV2 combines with J gene TRBJ1-5, with D possibly TRBD1 on 5 matching bases. The receptor was isolated from a woman in her 30s in good health. DNA of the CDR3: TGTGCCAGCAGTGAGTGGGAGGGGCGTCAGCCCCAGCATTTT. Its protein is CASSEWEGRQPQHF.